Below, 13 T cell receptor beta chains from the same sample are listed, as sequenced in a study of T cells in Graves' hyperthyroidism and ophthalmopathy. From RNA transcripts, TCR beta CDR3 regions were amplified. TCR CDR3 regions were first amplified by RT-PCR with HTBI primers. One entry per CDR3 protein results from TCRdb running MiXCR on the multiplex PCR reads. Found here are about 840,000 distinct CDR3 sequences, roughly 37% of them singletons; the top ten hold approximately 10%. What was sequenced was blood. The source is a young man with Graves' hyperthyroidism.

This chain uses TRBV7-3 with TRBJ1-3, with D tentatively TRBD1 (5 bases). This CDR3 is built from 12 residues. V was shortened by 4 bases and J by 10 bases, with 11 bases between the two germline ends. Germline V CDR1 and CDR2: SGHTA, FQGTGA. The CDR3 sequence is CASSSGGGTIYF. The DNA for the CDR3 is TGTGCCAGCAGCTCCGGGGGGGGAACCATATATTTT.

The chain carries TRBV4-1 and TRBJ2-7; D not certain. The CDR3 runs to 12 residues. Deletions cut 0 bases from V and 6 bases from J, with 6 bases between. The germline V gene has CDR1 MGHRA and CDR2 YSYEKL. The CDR3 spells CASSQDPAEQYF. The CDR3 DNA sequence: TGCGCCAGCAGCCAAGATCCTGCCGAGCAGTACTTC.

This clonotype has just a few counts. V and J are TRBV7-9 and TRBJ1-3, with 11 bases aligning to TRBD1. The CDR3 extends over 16 amino acids. CDR1 and CDR2 (germline): SEHNR, FQNEAQ (reference sequence). Losses at the gene ends were 5 bases for V and 2 bases for J; bases not matched to a gene: 5. The CDR3 DNA reads TGTGCCAGCAGCCAATCGGGACAGGGGGCTGGAAACACCATATATTTT. This encodes CASSQSGQGAGNTIYF.

Turning to this clonotype: A read error may explain this, as a much larger clone is one base away. DNA of the CDR3: TGTGCCAGCAGTGAAGATTTTGTAACCGGGCAGTACTTC. Its translation: CASSEDFVTGQYF. The genes are TRBV2 and TRBJ2-7; D not resolved. Germline V gene lookup returns CDR1 SNHLY and CDR2 FYNNEI. V was cut by 1 base and J by 9 bases, with 13 bases left in between. The CDR3 is made up of 13 amino acids.

The V gene is TRBV19, the J gene TRBJ2-2, with D possibly being TRBD1 or TRBD2 (5 bases each). This CDR3 is built from 16 residues. V dropped 3 bases and J dropped 4 bases, with 15 bases sitting between them. Germline CDR1 LNHDA, CDR2 SQIVND (reference sequence). DNA of the CDR3: TGTGCCAGTAGTATCTGGACATTACTAGGCACCGGGGAGCTGTTTTTT. Encoded protein: CASSIWTLLGTGELFF.

Details on this clonotype: A junction end diverges from the germline sequence, so it may reflect a read error. The chain is built from TRBV6-1 and TRBJ2-7; D is perhaps TRBD1 (5 bases). This CDR3 contains 13 residues. Germline CDR1 reads MNHNS; CDR2 reads SASEGT. The CDR3 bases are TGTGCCAGCAGTACTGACAGCTCCTACGGGCAGTACTTC. This translates into CASSTDSSYGQYF.

Details on this clonotype: A read error may be the cause here, since a much bigger clone is one base away. The missing conserved phenylalanine or tryptophan at the end of this CDR3 makes a read error likely. The genes are TRBV11-2 and TRBJ1-2; 8 bases match TRBD1. Unmatched junction bases numbered 6, after V lost 5 bases and J lost 4 bases. CDR3 length: 14 residues. Germline values: CDR1 SGHAT, CDR2 FQNNGV. The DNA for the CDR3 is TGTGCCAGCAGCCCGACGGACAGGGCCTATGGCTACACCCTC. Its translation is CASSPTDRAYGYTL.

This clonotype has a count of ten or more. The CDR3: CASSLTGVEAFF. The CDR3 DNA reads TGTGCCAGTAGTCTTACAGGGGTTGAAGCTTTCTTT. V is TRBV19 and J is TRBJ1-1; 7 bases are a match to TRBD1. CDR1 is LNHDA, CDR2 SQIVND, per germline (reference sequence). V shed 5 bases, J shed 7 bases, and the junction held 4 bases outside the gene matches. This CDR3 is 12 amino acids long.

The chain uses TRBV7-2 and TRBJ1-4, with D tentatively TRBD1 (5 bases). CDR3 size: 17 residues. Germline V gene sequence: CDR1 SGHTA, CDR2 FQGNSA. Trimming cost V 1 base and J 8 bases, with 20 bases left between them. CDR3 protein: CASSLEQRRSTGEKLFF. Here the CDR3 DNA reads TGTGCCAGCAGCTTAGAACAGCGCAGATCAACAGGAGAAAAACTGTTTTTT. The full variable domain, with the rest looked up from reference TRBV7-2 and TRBJ1-4, is GAGVSQSPSNKVTEKGKDVELRCDPISGHTALYWYRQSLGQGLEFLIYFQGNSAPDKSGLPSDRFSAERTGGSVSTLTIQRTQQEDSAVYLCASSLEQRRSTGEKLFFGSGTQLSVL.

This clonotype was picked up many times. The V call is TRBV20-1, the J call TRBJ1-1, with D perhaps matching TRBD1 (6 bases). V was shortened by 1 base and J by 3 bases, with 9 bases between the two germline ends. Germline V gives CDR1 DFQATT, CDR2 SNEGSKA (reference sequence). CDR3 length equals 13 residues. The CDR3 DNA reads as TGCAGTGCTAGAGGGGGGGCTGACACTGAAGCTTTCTTT. Protein product: CSARGGADTEAFF.

Remarks on this clonotype: Compared with germline, one end of the junction differs, possibly owing to a read error. This chain joins TRBV7-9 and TRBJ2-7; 13 bases are a match to TRBD2. This CDR3 comprises 15 residues. CDR1 is SEHNR and CDR2 is FQNEAQ in the germline V gene (reference sequence). The CDR3 spells CASSSSGTSGIRAWF. DNA for the CDR3: TGTGCCAGCAGTTCCTCCGGGACTAGCGGGATACGAGCATGGTTC.

There are a few counts of this clonotype. The chain recombines TRBV6-5 with TRBJ1-2; maybe TRBD1 (6 bases). The germline CDR1 and CDR2 sequences are MNHEY and SVGAGI. The CDR3 has 15 amino acids. V lost 2 bases, J lost 6 bases, and 16 bases lay in between. Written as DNA, the CDR3 is TGTGCCAGCAGTTACGAGCGGGGGGCGTTGGATGGCTACACCTTC. Translating gives CASSYERGALDGYTF.

At least ten counts were recorded for this clonotype. The rearrangement links TRBV29-1 to TRBJ2-2, with 8 bases aligning to TRBD2. The CDR3 has 12 residues. The germline CDR1 and CDR2 sequences are SQVTM and ANQGSEA. The CDR3 DNA reads as TGCGCTAATAGCGGGAAGGCCGGGGAGCTGTTTTTT. The encoded protein is CANSGKAGELFF.